This T cell receptor (beta chain) was retrieved from a study of a mutant IDH1 vaccine in newly diagnosed glioma. Points on this clone: Its antigen is still unknown.

The CDR3 is made up of 13 amino acids. J lost 5 bases, V lost 7 bases, and 4 bases had no gene match. Germline values: CDR1 GTSNPN, CDR2 SVGIG (reference sequence). Time point reported: week 23, last vaccination. Topical imiquimod was applied with each vaccine dose, which held 300 ug of mutant IDH1 20-mer peptide. Clones were read by immunoSEQ multiplex PCR, and TCRdb kept only the in-frame ones, dropping some. The table lists fewer than 45,000 clones, more than 85% of them singletons. This chain connects TRBV30 to TRBJ1-4; 10 positions match TRBD1. The source was PBMCs, collected from a glioma patient whose treatment included an IDH1 peptide vaccine. This receptor was taken from a man in his fifties with glioma. The CDR3 region is CALGQGENEKLFF. CDR3 DNA sequence: TGTGCCTTAGGACAGGGGGAGAATGAAAAACTGTTTTTT.